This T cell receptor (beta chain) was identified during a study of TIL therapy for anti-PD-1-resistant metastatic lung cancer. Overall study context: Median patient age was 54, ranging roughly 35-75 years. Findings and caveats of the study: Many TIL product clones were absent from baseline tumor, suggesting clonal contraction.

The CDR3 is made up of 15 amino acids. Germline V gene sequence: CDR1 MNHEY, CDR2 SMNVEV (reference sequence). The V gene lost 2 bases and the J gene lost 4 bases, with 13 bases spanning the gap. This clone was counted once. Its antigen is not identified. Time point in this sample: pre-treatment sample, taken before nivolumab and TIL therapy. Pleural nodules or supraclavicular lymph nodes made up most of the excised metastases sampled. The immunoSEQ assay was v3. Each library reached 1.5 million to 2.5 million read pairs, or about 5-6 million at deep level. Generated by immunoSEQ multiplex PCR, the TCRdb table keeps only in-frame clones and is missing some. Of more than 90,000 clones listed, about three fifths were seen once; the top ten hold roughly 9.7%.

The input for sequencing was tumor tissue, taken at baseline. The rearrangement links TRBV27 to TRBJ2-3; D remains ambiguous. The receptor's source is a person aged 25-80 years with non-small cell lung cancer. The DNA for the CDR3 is TGTGCCAGCAGTTTAGGTGCCGCAACGGCAGATACGCAGTATTTT. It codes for CASSLGAATADTQYF.